This paragraph reports one TCR beta chain. One junction end does not reproduce the germline sequence, and a read error may be involved. It was with random hexamers that about 0.45 to 1 ug RNA was reverse transcribed. Coverage of TCR beta CDR3 amplification by immunoSEQ multiplex PCR extended to 54 Vbeta and 13 Jbeta. TCRdb redid the calling of the immunoSEQ multiplex PCR reads with MiXCR, one entry per CDR3 protein. The table records around 200,000 distinct CDR3 sequences, 85% to 95% of them present only once. The germline CDR1 and CDR2 sequences are KGHDR and SFDVKD. The length of the CDR3 is 10 residues. The sample comes from a study of CD8 T cells in Susac syndrome.

The source material was CD4+ T cells from PBMCs. The sequence was obtained from a human donor in good health. The V and J genes are TRBV24-1 and TRBJ2-1; the D call may be TRBD1 or TRBD2 (6 bases each). The CDR3 nucleotides read TGTGCCACGGTGGGGACTCAGGGGCTCTTC. Translating it yields CATVGTQGLF.